This is a list of T cell receptor beta chains from one sample in a study of patients and donors after allogeneic stem cell transplantation. MiXCR was run by TCRdb on the RT-PCR reads, yielding one entry per CDR3 protein. Of over 350,000 distinct CDR3 sequences listed, approximately 16% are singletons. Sample: blood, either unsorted or a sorted T cell fraction (not recorded which). The receptors here all came from a human donor who was either an allogeneic HSCT recipient or a stem cell or donor lymphocyte infusion donor (not recorded which). It is not recorded whose cells these are; they may come from a transplant donor. Each CDR3 is given with its conserved first and last residue. D genes are given only for firm matches. Size is omitted from some rows. Given values are once, few, many or a class for expanded clones.

TRBJ2-5,14,-,TRBV18,-,TGTGCCAGCTCACCAGGTCGCGCGAGGGAGACCCAGTACTTC,CASSPGRARETQYF
TRBJ2-1,21,TRBD2,TRBV28,-,TGTGCCAGCAGTTCATATTGGACTAGCGGGAGTCTTATGGGATCCTACAATGAGCAGTTCTTC,CASSSYWTSGSLMGSYNEQFF
TRBJ2-3,16,-,TRBV11-2,few,TGTGCCAGCAGCTCCACGGGGAGCTCTCGCACAGATACGCAGTATTTT,CASSSTGSSRTDTQYF
TRBJ1-6,13,-,TRBV11-1,few,TGTGCCAGCAGCGGAGTGAGAAATTCACCCCTCCACTTT,CASSGVRNSPLHF
TRBJ1-1,12,-,TRBV30,many,TGTGCCTGGAGTGTTAGGGACACTGAAGCTTTCTTT,CAWSVRDTEAFF
TRBJ2-1,14,-,TRBV5-4,few,TGTGCCAGCAGCTTCGACAGGTCGTACAATGAGCAGTTCTTC,CASSFDRSYNEQFF
TRBJ2-1,14,TRBD2,TRBV29-1,many,TGCAGTACACCGGGACTAGCGGGAGACAATGAGCAGTTCTTC,CSTPGLAGDNEQFF
TRBJ2-3,17,TRBD2,TRBV6-1,-,TGTGCCAGCAGCTTGATGGCTAGCGGGACTAGCACAGATACGCAGTATTTT,CASSLMASGTSTDTQYF
TRBJ1-1,11,-,TRBV6-5,many,TGTGCCAGCAGCTCCGGGACAGAAGCTTTCTTT,CASSSGTEAFF
TRBJ2-7,11,-,TRBV2,-,TGTGCCAGCAGTGAGCTGCCCGAGCAGTACTTC,CASSELPEQYF
TRBJ1-6,15,TRBD1,TRBV2,many,TGTGCCAGCAGTGCGGGACAGTCCTATAATTCACCCCTCCACTTT,CASSAGQSYNSPLHF
TRBJ1-5,18,TRBD1,TRBV6-2/TRBV6-3,few,TGTGCCACCAGGGGGGGGCTTCGCCCTATCAATGGCGATCAGCCCCAGCATTTT,CATRGGLRPINGDQPQHF
TRBJ2-1,13,-,TRBV4-1,few,TGCGCCAGCAGCCACTCACAGGGAAATGAGCAGTTCTTC,CASSHSQGNEQFF
TRBJ1-5,15,-,TRBV6-1,few,TGTGCCAGCAGTGAGGACATTAGGAGAAATCAGCCCCAGCATTTT,CASSEDIRRNQPQHF
TRBJ2-1,14,-,TRBV11-3,once,TGTGCCAGCAGCCCCTTGAACTCCTACAATGAGCAGTTCTTC,CASSPLNSYNEQFF
TRBJ1-1,13,-,TRBV13,-,TGTGCCAGCAGCTCGCGGGGGGACACTGAAGCTTTCTTT,CASSSRGDTEAFF
TRBJ2-3,15,TRBD2,TRBV6-2/TRBV6-3,-,TGTGCCAGCACTTTTAGACTAGCGAGCACAGATACGCAGTATTTT,CASTFRLASTDTQYF
TRBJ2-3,18,TRBD2,TRBV5-4,few,TGTGCCAGCAGCGTAGGGACTAGCGGGATTGTGGCCCGAGATACGCAGTATTTT,CASSVGTSGIVARDTQYF
TRBJ1-6,19,TRBD1,TRBV13,few,TGTGCCAGCAGGCAACTCCACTTCCGGGACAGGGATAGGAATTCACCCCTCCACTTT,CASRQLHFRDRDRNSPLHF
TRBJ1-1,14,-,TRBV6-1,few,TGTGCCAGCAGCCGGTGGACAGAGAACACTGAAGCTTTCTTT,CASSRWTENTEAFF
TRBJ2-1,12,-,TRBV11-3,-,TGTGCCAGCAGCTTCATCGAGAATGAGCAGTTCTTC,CASSFIENEQFF
TRBJ1-5,16,-,TRBV4-2,-,TGTGCCAGCAGCCAAGCCCAGAAGAGTGGGGATCAGCCCCAGCATTTT,CASSQAQKSGDQPQHF
TRBJ2-7,13,-,TRBV12-3/TRBV12-4,many,TGTGCCAGCAGTTTTTTCTCGGGGAACGAGCAGTACTTC,CASSFFSGNEQYF
TRBJ2-5,17,-,TRBV6-2/TRBV6-3,-,TGTGCCAGCAGTTCCCCTGACAGGAGGGGATACCAAGAGACCCAGTACTTC,CASSSPDRRGYQETQYF
TRBJ2-5,15,TRBD2,TRBV5-1,-,TGCGCCAGCAGGACTAGCGGGGGAGACCAAGAGACCCAGTACTTC,CASRTSGGDQETQYF
TRBJ2-5,13,-,TRBV15,few,TGTGCCACCAGCAGGGACATTAAAGAGACCCAGTACTTC,CATSRDIKETQYF
TRBJ1-2,15,-,TRBV28,-,TGTGCCAGCAGTACACCGGGACGCCGAAACTATGGCTACACCTTC,CASSTPGRRNYGYTF